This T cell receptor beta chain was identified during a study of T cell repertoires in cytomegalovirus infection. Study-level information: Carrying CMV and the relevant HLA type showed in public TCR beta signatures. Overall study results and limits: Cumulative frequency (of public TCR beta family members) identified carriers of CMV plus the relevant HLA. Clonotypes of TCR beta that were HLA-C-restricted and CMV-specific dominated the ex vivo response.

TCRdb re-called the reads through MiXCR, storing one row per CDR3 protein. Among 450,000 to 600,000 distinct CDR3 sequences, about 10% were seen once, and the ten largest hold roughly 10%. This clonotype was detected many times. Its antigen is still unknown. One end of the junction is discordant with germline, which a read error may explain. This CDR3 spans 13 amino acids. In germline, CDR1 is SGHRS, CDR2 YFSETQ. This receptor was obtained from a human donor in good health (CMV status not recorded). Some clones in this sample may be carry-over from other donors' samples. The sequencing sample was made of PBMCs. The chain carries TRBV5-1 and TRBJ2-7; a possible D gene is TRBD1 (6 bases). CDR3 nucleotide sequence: TGTGCCAGCAGCCTCGGACAGCTCTACGAGCAGTACTTC. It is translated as CASSLGQLYEQYF.